Detailed here is one TCR beta chain. What it recognizes is unknown. This entry comes from a study of shared clonotypes between healthy human individuals. Using immunoSEQ multiplex PCR, the repertoire was profiled, and TCRdb retains in-frame clones only, with some absent. The repertoire holds approximately 980,000 clones, with less than 85% as singletons. General study findings and limits: Non-shared clonotypes had lower generation probabilities than clonotypes shared by all four sorted-subset donors. On the whole, naive subsets had larger estimated richness than memory subsets had.

The receptor was isolated from a young man in good health. Sequenced input: memory CD4+ T cells sorted from blood. The sample's subset: CD45RA-negative fraction.

The CDR3 is CASIPLQTGRGAYEQYF. In DNA, the CDR3 is TGTGCCAGCATACCCCTTCAGACAGGACGGGGCGCCTACGAGCAGTACTTC. This chain joins TRBV28 and TRBJ2-7; possibly TRBD1 for D (6 bases). The CDR3 extends over 17 amino acids. CDR1 is MDHEN, CDR2 SYDVKM, per germline. Trimming took 7 bases from V and 2 from J, leaving 24 bases between them.